This TCR beta chain originates from a study of CD8 T cells in Susac syndrome. Of note for this clonotype: Its antigen is unidentified.

Study-wide results and limits: TCR sequencing and HLA analysis covered a relatively small number of individuals.

Isolation of CD8+ and CD4+ T cells was performed negatively, whereas enrichment of TEMRA cells was done by FACS. RNA was extracted with the RNeasy kit, and a quantity of about 0.45 to 1 ug was reverse transcribed using random hexamers. Coverage of TCR beta CDR3 amplification by immunoSEQ multiplex PCR extended to 54 Vbeta and 13 Jbeta. TCRdb re-called the immunoSEQ multiplex PCR reads through MiXCR, storing one row per CDR3 protein. The sample holds 110,000 or so distinct CDR3 sequences; roughly 97% are singletons and the top ten take 0.075% to 0.1%. The receptor's source is a human donor in good health. Sequenced material: CD4+ T cells from PBMCs.

The CDR3 region is CAWSVETAQYF. CDR3 DNA sequence: TGTGCCTGGAGTGTAGAGACTGCGCAGTATTTT. The V and J genes are TRBV30 and TRBJ2-3; D gene ambiguous. The CDR3 loop spans 11 amino acids. Trimming left V 0 bases short and J 10 bases short, with 8 bases between. Per germline, CDR1 GTSNPN and CDR2 SVGIG (reference sequence).